This T cell receptor (beta chain) emerged from a study of cytomegalovirus exposure and HLA in healthy donors. PCR used 60 Vbeta primers and 13 Jbeta primers. Assay used: immunoSEQ multiplex PCR; TCRdb lists only in-frame clones, some missing. Among 150,000 to 200,000 clones listed, about 85% were seen once. The CDR3 runs to 15 residues. The germline V gene encodes CDR1 SGHTA and CDR2 FQGTGA. With 5 bases removed from V and 6 bases from J, the gap between germline ends came to 20 bases. The TCR was taken from a boy between 2 and 10 years old in good health and CMV-seronegative. The sequenced material came from PBMCs. The chain combines TRBV7-3 with TRBJ2-7, with a tentative D call TRBD1 (5 bases). CDR3 coding DNA: TGTGCCAGCAGCCCAAGGGGCCAGTCACTGGGCGAGCAGTACTTC. Amino acid sequence: CASSPRGQSLGEQYF.